The 20 T cell receptor beta chains presented below share a single source sample, sequenced in a study of shared clonotypes between healthy human individuals. TCRdb keeps only in-frame clones here, not all; method: immunoSEQ multiplex PCR. The sample has 900,000 to 1,200,000 clones, about four fifths seen once. The sample comprised memory CD4+ T cells from PBMCs. The subset was: CD45RA-negative fraction. Receptor source: a man aged 18-30 years in good health. Some clones in this sample may be carry-over from other donors' samples.

The rearrangement joins TRBV4-1 to TRBJ2-7; 7 positions match TRBD1. Germline CDR1 is MGHRA and CDR2 is YSYEKL. This CDR3 has 14 residues. The J segment lost 3 bases and the V segment lost 4 bases, leaving 6 bases of the junction unmatched. The CDR3 nucleotides are TGCGCCAGCAGCCGGGGGACAGCTGGCTACGAGCAGTACTTC. This translates into CASSRGTAGYEQYF.

The genes are TRBV28 and TRBJ1-1, with 9 nucleotides matching TRBD1. V trimming: 5 bases; J trimming: 8 bases; junction bases outside the gene matches: 9. This CDR3 comprises 14 residues. Germline-derived CDR1 and CDR2 are MDHEN and SYDVKM. The DNA of the CDR3 is TGTGCCAGCAGTGGTAGGACAGGGGCAGCCGAAGCTTTCTTT. Translated: CASSGRTGAAEAFF.

This clone has only a few counts. V is TRBV5-8 and J is TRBJ1-2, with 7 bases matching TRBD1. The CDR3 consists of 14 residues. With 4 bases clipped from V and 4 bases from J, the junction kept 7 bases outside the gene matches. From germline, CDR1 is SGHTS and CDR2 YDEGEE. CDR3 bases: TGTGCCAGCAGCACACCGGGACAGTCCTATGGCTACACCTTC. Translating it yields CASSTPGQSYGYTF.

CDR3 residues: CASSDMGYTEAFF. The DNA for the CDR3 is TGTGCCAGCAGTGATATGGGGTACACTGAAGCTTTCTTT. The chain links TRBV2 to TRBJ1-1; D gene unclear. With 3 bases removed from V and 3 bases from J, the gap between germline ends came to 8 bases. Germline CDR1 and CDR2: SNHLY and FYNNEI. This CDR3 is built from 13 residues.

This clone was counted between two and nine times. The genes are TRBV5-1 and TRBJ2-2; TRBD1 might be the D (5 bases). The CDR3 has 15 residues. In germline, CDR1 is SGHRS, CDR2 YFSETQ. V lost 2 bases to trimming and J lost 5 bases, with 13 bases between them. The CDR3 region is CASSFQAGKTGELFF. The CDR3 nucleotides read TGCGCCAGCAGCTTTCAGGCAGGGAAGACCGGGGAGCTGTTTTTT.

J is TRBJ2-4 and V is TRBV6-1; TRBD2 might be the D (6 bases). V was shortened by 4 bases and J by 3 bases, with 10 bases between the two germline ends. This CDR3 has 14 residues. The germline CDR1 and CDR2 sequences are MNHNS and SASEGT. The CDR3 nucleotides are TGTGCCAGCAGTGGGAGGGGAGGCAAAAACATTCAGTACTTC. Encoded protein: CASSGRGGKNIQYF.

This clone has more than one count but fewer than ten. V and J are TRBV15 and TRBJ2-1; 11 nucleotides match TRBD1. CDR3 length: 15 amino acids. From germline, CDR1 is LNHNV and CDR2 YYDKDF (reference sequence). Trimming took 0 bases from V and 8 from J; bases not matched to a gene: 3. CDR3 sequence: CATSREPGQGDEQFF. DNA of the CDR3: TGTGCCACCAGCAGAGAACCGGGACAGGGGGATGAGCAGTTCTTC.

This chain links TRBV5-8 with TRBJ2-5, with D possibly matching TRBD1 (5 bases). Germline V gene lookup returns CDR1 SGHTS and CDR2 YDEGEE. Trimming removed 4 bases from V and 5 bases from J, with 15 bases in between. The CDR3 runs to 14 residues. DNA for the CDR3: TGTGCCAGCAGCAAGACCGTGAAGGGGGAGACCCAGTACTTC. Translating it yields CASSKTVKGETQYF. Combining the CDR3 with reference TRBV5-8 and TRBJ2-5 gives the whole variable domain EAGVTQSPTHLIKTRGQQATLRCSPISGHTSVYWYQQALGLGLQFLLWYDEGEERNRGNFPPRFSGRQFPNYSSELNVNALELEDSALYLCASSKTVKGETQYFGPGTRLLVL.

The CDR3 region has the DNA TGTGCCAGCAGCTCCAGGGGGTCGGGATACGAGCAGTACTTC. As protein: CASSSRGSGYEQYF. The chain links TRBV5-6 to TRBJ2-7, with 7 bases lining up with TRBD1. J lost 4 bases, V lost 3 bases, and 7 bases had no gene match. This CDR3 has 14 amino acids. The germline V gene has CDR1 SGHDT and CDR2 YYEEEE.

The table lists this clone with a count of one. This rearrangement joins TRBV5-1 to TRBJ2-2, with a possible D match to TRBD1 (6 bases). Germline V gives CDR1 SGHRS, CDR2 YFSETQ. Deletions cut 0 bases from V and 5 bases from J, with 11 bases between. The CDR3 loop spans 15 amino acids. The CDR3 region is CASSLEGGRTGELFF. The CDR3 coding sequence is TGCGCCAGCAGCTTGGAAGGGGGAAGGACCGGGGAGCTGTTTTTT. Filled out from reference TRBV5-1 and TRBJ2-2, the complete variable domain reads KAGVTQTPRYLIKTRGQQVTLSCSPISGHRSVSWYQQTPGQGLQFLFEYFSETQRNKGNFPGRFSGRQFSNSRSEMNVSTLELGDSALYLCASSLEGGRTGELFFGEGSRLTVL.

The V and J genes are TRBV7-2 and TRBJ1-4; 9 nucleotides match TRBD1. The germline CDR1 and CDR2 sequences are SGHTA and FQGNSA. Trimming took 5 bases from V and 4 from J; bases not matched to a gene: 5. This CDR3 is built from 15 residues. In DNA, the CDR3 is TGTGCCAGCAGCAGGGGGGACAGGGATAATGAAAAACTGTTTTTT. Amino acids: CASSRGDRDNEKLFF.

The table lists this clone with a count of one. The rearrangement uses TRBV7-2 and TRBJ1-1; D ambiguous. V lost 5 bases to trimming and J lost 3 bases, with 13 bases between them. This CDR3 has 14 residues. CDR1 SGHTA and CDR2 FQGNSA come from the germline V gene. CDR3 in DNA: TGTGCCAGCAGCCCCTCCAGCGGGTACACTGAAGCTTTCTTT. Translated, it gives CASSPSSGYTEAFF.

The CDR3 region has the DNA TGTGCCAGCAGCTCCAATCGTCAGCCCCAGCATTTT. Translation: CASSSNRQPQHF. The rearrangement links TRBV5-8 to TRBJ1-5; no reliable D call. This CDR3 is 12 amino acids long. Trimming cost V 3 bases and J 6 bases, with 7 bases left between them. The germline V gene encodes CDR1 SGHTS and CDR2 YDEGEE. Variable domain in full (rest from reference TRBV5-8 and TRBJ1-5): EAGVTQSPTHLIKTRGQQATLRCSPISGHTSVYWYQQALGLGLQFLLWYDEGEERNRGNFPPRFSGRQFPNYSSELNVNALELEDSALYLCASSSNRQPQHFGDGTRLSIL.

This sequence joins TRBV6-1 and TRBJ2-7, with D maybe TRBD1 (5 bases). The CDR3 is made up of 14 amino acids. V was cut by 5 bases and J by 0 bases, with 11 bases left in between. Germline V CDR1 and CDR2: MNHNS, SASEGT. CDR3 in amino acids: CASSSRDSSYEQYF. CDR3 in DNA: TGTGCCAGCAGTTCTCGAGACAGCTCCTACGAGCAGTACTTC.

The V gene is TRBV2, the J gene TRBJ2-7; TRBD1 is a possible D gene (6 bases). Germline CDR1 and CDR2: SNHLY and FYNNEI. Trimming cost V 11 bases and J 7 bases, with 24 bases left between them. CDR3 length: 14 amino acids. The CDR3 here is CALTTQVPRGEQYF. The CDR3 DNA follows: TGTGCCTTGACTACACAGGTCCCCAGGGGTGAGCAGTACTTC.

The J gene is TRBJ2-5, the V gene TRBV7-2, with D possibly being TRBD1 or TRBD2 (5 bases each). Trimming took 5 bases from V and 5 from J, leaving 15 bases between them. The CDR3 loop spans 14 amino acids. Germline CDR1 and CDR2: SGHTA and FQGNSA. As DNA, the CDR3 is TGTGCCAGCAGCCCCGGTGGGGGTGGGGAGACCCAGTACTTC. Translation: CASSPGGGGETQYF.

Many counts were recorded for this clone. Other nucleotide sequences from this sample produce the same CDR3. The chain's CDR3 is CASSQVLASGRYEQYF. CDR3 DNA sequence: TGTGCCAGCAGCCAAGTCTTAGCTAGCGGGAGGTACGAGCAGTACTTC. The V call is TRBV4-2, the J call TRBJ2-7, with TRBD2 matching over 11 bases. The V and J ends lost 1 base and 4 bases, in that order; junction bases with no gene match: 6. The CDR3 is 16 residues long. Germline assignment: CDR1 LGHNA and CDR2 YNFKEQ.

A single count supports this clone. Other DNA sequences within the sample encode an identical CDR3. The chain employs TRBV28 and TRBJ1-2, with D perhaps matching TRBD1 (5 bases). Germline V gene sequence: CDR1 MDHEN, CDR2 SYDVKM. This CDR3 spans 13 amino acids. With 6 bases removed from V and 0 bases from J, the gap between germline ends came to 8 bases. The CDR3 nucleotides are TGTGCCAGCAGAAGGGACTCTAACTATGGCTACACCTTC. Protein sequence: CASRRDSNYGYTF.

The chain is built from TRBV6-1 and TRBJ1-1; 7 bases are shared with TRBD1. V trimming: 6 bases; J trimming: 5 bases; junction bases outside the gene matches: 12. Per the germline V gene, CDR1 is MNHNS and CDR2 is SASEGT. CDR3 length equals 15 residues. Here the CDR3 DNA reads TGTGCCAGCAGAATTAAACAGGGGAGGGGTACTGAAGCTTTCTTT. Protein: CASRIKQGRGTEAFF.

The rearrangement joins TRBV11-3 to TRBJ2-3; perhaps TRBD2 as D (6 bases). Germline lookup yields CDR1 SGHNT and CDR2 YENEEA. CDR3 length: 14 residues. The V gene lost 1 base and the J gene lost 6 bases, with 11 bases spanning the gap. The CDR3 DNA reads as TGTGCCAGCAGCTTAGGCGGGAACCTTGATACGCAGTATTTT. It yields the protein CASSLGGNLDTQYF.